These 32 T cell receptor beta chains originate from one sample sequenced in a study of breast tumors, draining lymph nodes, adjacent tissues. Axillary draining lymph nodes of breast cancer patients supplied the node samples. TCRdb used MiXCR to reprocess the multiplex PCR reads, holding one entry per CDR3 protein. The sample lists 200,000 to 300,000 distinct CDR3 sequences, under 35% occurring once. Input material: axillary lymph node tissue. The receptor source for this set is a female donor with breast cancer. Some clones in this sample may be carry-over from other donors' samples.

This clonotype has ten or more counts. This sequence joins TRBV7-2 and TRBJ1-2; 7 nucleotides align to TRBD1. Germline V gene lookup returns CDR1 SGHTA and CDR2 FQGNSA. The junction had 9 bases not matched to a gene; V was cut back by 5 bases and J by 9 bases. The CDR3 covers 13 residues. CDR3 DNA sequence: TGTGCCAGCAGCGATGTGACAGGGTCTAGCTACACCTTC. Translated, it gives CASSDVTGSSYTF.

With regard to this clonotype: Germline and junction disagree at one end, which may indicate a read error. This rearrangement joins TRBV9 to TRBJ2-5; D is ambiguous. This CDR3 is 14 amino acids long. Germline V lookup: CDR1 SGDLS, CDR2 YYNGEE. CDR3 nucleotides: TGTGCCAGCAGCGTAGGAGTAGCTATCGAGACCCAGTCCTTC. Translation gives CASSVGVAIETQSF.

This clonotype was counted at least ten times. The chain couples TRBV20-1 to TRBJ1-4; the D gene is possibly TRBD1 (6 bases). The CDR3 contains 12 residues. V was clipped by 1 base and J by 8 bases, with 8 bases between them. Germline V gene sequence: CDR1 DFQATT, CDR2 SNEGSKA (reference sequence). The CDR3 sequence: CSARGQGEKLFF. As DNA, the CDR3 is TGCAGTGCTAGAGGGCAGGGGGAAAAACTGTTTTTT.

This clonotype has ten or more counts. The chain has TRBV7-9 and TRBJ2-1, with 8 bases that match TRBD2. CDR3 size: 16 residues. Germline values: CDR1 SEHNR, CDR2 FQNEAQ (reference sequence). After removal of 1 base from V and 8 bases from J, the junction contained 10 bases not matched to a gene. Here the CDR3 reads CASSLGAGGGWDEQFF. In DNA, the CDR3 is TGTGCCAGCAGCTTAGGGGCGGGAGGTGGTTGGGATGAGCAGTTCTTC. Based on the CDR3 plus reference TRBV7-9 and TRBJ2-1, the full variable domain is DTGVSQNPRHKITKRGQNVTFRCDPISEHNRLYWYRQTLGQGPEFLTYFQNEAQLEKSRLLSDRFSAERPKGSFSTLEIQRTEQGDSAMYLCASSLGAGGGWDEQFFGPGTRLTVL.

In the case of this clonotype: A clone one base away is much larger, so this may be a read error. V gene TRBV20-1 combines with J gene TRBJ1-4; 7 bases align to TRBD1. Losses at the gene ends were 2 bases for V and 10 bases for J; bases not matched to a gene: 7. The CDR3 sequence is 13 residues long. Germline V CDR1 and CDR2: DFQATT, SNEGSKA (reference sequence). The CDR3 loop reads CSARRQGERKLFF. The CDR3 coding sequence is TGCAGTGCTAGAAGACAGGGAGAAAGAAAACTGTTTTTT.

About this clonotype itself: The junction departs from germline at one end; a sequencing error may be responsible. The V and J genes are TRBV7-8 and TRBJ1-2; D is possibly TRBD1 (6 bases). CDR3 length: 15 residues. The germline gives CDR1 SGHVS, CDR2 FQNEAQ. This CDR3 is CASSLVGRGDYDYTF. CDR3 nucleotides: TGTGCCAGCAGCTTAGTCGGCAGGGGAGACTATGACTACACCTTC.

Concerning this clonotype: The junction shows a germline mismatch at one end, possibly a read error. J is TRBJ2-1 and V is TRBV6-1; a possible D gene is TRBD1 (6 bases). The germline gives CDR1 MNHNS, CDR2 SASEGT. The CDR3 spans 13 residues. Written as DNA, the CDR3 is TGTGCCAGCAACCCAAAAAGGGACACTAAGCAGCTCTTC. This sequence encodes CASNPKRDTKQLF.

This clonotype occurred many times. The chain recombines TRBV10-3 with TRBJ2-3; unclear D gene. CDR1 is ENHRY, CDR2 SYGVKD, per germline. This CDR3 comprises 14 residues. V was clipped by 4 bases and J by 0 bases, with 8 bases between them. CDR3 loop: CAISVGKSTDTQYF. CDR3 sequence (DNA): TGTGCCATCAGTGTAGGCAAGAGCACAGATACGCAGTATTTT.

The sample holds many counts of this clonotype. V and J are TRBV4-2 and TRBJ2-7; D is unclear. CDR1 LGHNA and CDR2 YNFKEQ come from the germline V gene. The V end was cut by 1 base, the J end by 3 bases, with 10 bases between. The CDR3 runs to 14 residues. The CDR3 DNA follows: TGTGCCAGCAGCCAAGCCCGAAACAGCTACGAGCAGTACTTC. Protein sequence: CASSQARNSYEQYF.

This clonotype was recorded at least ten times. The gene calls are TRBV4-1 and TRBJ1-5; D call uncertain. Germline V CDR1 and CDR2: MGHRA, YSYEKL. This CDR3 is 14 amino acids long. Deletions cut 1 base from V and 1 base from J, with 5 bases between. The CDR3 DNA follows: TGCGCCAGCAGCCAAGGTCGGAGCAATCAGCCCCAGCATTTT. Its translation: CASSQGRSNQPQHF.

This clonotype was detected a few times. This rearrangement joins TRBV11-3 to TRBJ2-7; 13 positions match TRBD2. The CDR3 is made up of 16 amino acids. The germline V gene encodes CDR1 SGHNT and CDR2 YENEEA. The trim removed 6 bases at V and 4 bases at J, leaving 9 bases unmatched. Here the CDR3 reads CASSLGGLAGSYEQYF. The CDR3 nucleotides read TGTGCCAGCAGTCTAGGGGGACTAGCGGGATCTTACGAGCAGTACTTC.

This clonotype was recorded at least ten times. The CDR3 DNA sequence: TGCGCCAGCAGCTTATCAGGGGCGGGGTATGGCTACACCTTC. This sequence encodes CASSLSGAGYGYTF. The chain combines TRBV5-1 with TRBJ1-2, with a tentative D call TRBD1 (6 bases). There are 14 residues in the CDR3. The V end lost 2 bases, the J end lost 5 bases, and 13 bases lay between the germline ends. Germline V gives CDR1 SGHRS, CDR2 YFSETQ.

Concerning this clonotype: Since a much larger clone is just one base distant, this may be a read error. This likely comes from a read error, as the CDR3 has no conserved phenylalanine or tryptophan at its end. The rearrangement joins TRBV13 to TRBJ2-1, with no clear D. Germline V gene sequence: CDR1 PRHDT, CDR2 FYEKMQ (reference sequence). The V gene lost 5 bases and the J gene lost 5 bases, with 4 bases spanning the gap. The CDR3 covers 11 residues. CDR3 residues: CASSGDNEQFS. Written as DNA, the CDR3 is TGTGCCAGCAGCGGTGACAATGAGCAGTTCTCC.

This clonotype occurred a few times. CDR3 protein: CASSEVRGGEQFF. The CDR3 DNA reads as TGTGCCAGCAGTGAAGTCAGGGGTGGTGAGCAGTTCTTC. The rearrangement joins TRBV6-1 to TRBJ2-1; maybe TRBD1 (6 bases). The CDR3 has 13 amino acids. Germline V CDR1 and CDR2: MNHNS, SASEGT. V lost 1 base and J lost 9, with 10 bases in between.

This clonotype came up many times. The CDR3 is CASVSDPRRHNSPLHF. The CDR3 nucleotides are TGTGCCAGTGTAAGCGACCCCCGGCGCCATAATTCACCCCTCCACTTT. This chain joins TRBV12-3 or TRBV12-4 and TRBJ1-6; D call uncertain. V was trimmed by 9 bases and J by 5 bases, leaving 20 bases between them. This CDR3 region has 16 residues.

This clonotype turned up a few times. The rearrangement links TRBV11-3 to TRBJ2-5; 7 nucleotides line up with TRBD2. Losses at the gene ends were 1 base for V and 2 bases for J; bases not matched to a gene: 10. Germline lookup yields CDR1 SGHNT and CDR2 YENEEA. This CDR3 has 17 amino acids. CDR3 sequence reads: CASSLGSGTAWQETQYF. The CDR3 DNA reads as TGTGCCAGCAGCTTAGGAAGCGGGACGGCCTGGCAAGAGACCCAGTACTTC.

V and J are TRBV30 and TRBJ2-5; unclear D gene. Trimming left V 0 bases short and J 4 bases short, with 18 bases between. This CDR3 comprises 16 residues. Germline CDR1 GTSNPN, CDR2 SVGIG (reference sequence). CDR3: CAWSVSDGRRGETQYF. The CDR3, as DNA: TGTGCCTGGAGTGTGTCGGACGGAAGGCGTGGAGAGACCCAGTACTTC.

Notes on this clonotype: A much larger clone differs by one base, so this may be a read error. This chain links TRBV4-2 with TRBJ2-7; possible D gene TRBD2, 5 bases. This CDR3 has 15 amino acids. Germline CDR1 LGHNA, CDR2 YNFKEQ. V gave up 5 bases and J gave up 0 bases, with 14 bases separating them. The CDR3 nucleotides are TGTGCCAGCAGCAAAGGACTTTATAGCTCCTACGAGCAGTACTTC. It translates to CASSKGLYSSYEQYF.

Regarding this clonotype: The missing conserved phenylalanine or tryptophan at the end of this CDR3 makes a read error likely. The limits of the CDR3 on the DNA are not certain, so only TCRdb's listed CDR3 is given. J is TRBJ2-7 and V is TRBV5-6; TRBD1 reflects the table's D call only, with no check against the DNA. The CDR3 has 11 residues if both end residues are counted. Germline lookup yields CDR1 SGHDT and CDR2 YYEEEE. This chain's CDR3 is CASNLGPADPL.

This clonotype was seen at least ten times. The chain uses TRBV12-3 or TRBV12-4 and TRBJ2-5; D is perhaps TRBD1 (5 bases). This CDR3 contains 12 residues. V was shortened by 7 bases and J by 5 bases, with 11 bases between the two germline ends. The CDR3 DNA sequence: TGTGCCAGCAAGACAGCCTGGGAGACCCAGTACTTC. Amino acids: CASKTAWETQYF.

There are many counts of this clonotype. The chain carries TRBV5-6 and TRBJ2-2, with D unresolved. This CDR3 comprises 15 residues. Trimming stripped 3 bases from V and 0 bases from J, with 9 bases between. Germline CDR1 is SGHDT and CDR2 is YYEEEE. The DNA for the CDR3 is TGTGCCAGCAGCTACCCGAGGCCGAACACCGGGGAGCTGTTTTTT. Translation: CASSYPRPNTGELFF.

The sample holds many counts of this clonotype. This chain uses TRBV6-6 with TRBJ2-6, with a tentative D call TRBD1 (5 bases). This CDR3 contains 17 residues. Germline assignment: CDR1 MNHNY and CDR2 SVGAGI (reference sequence). V shed 0 bases and J shed 1 base, with 10 bases lying between them. The CDR3 spells CASSYSETASGANVLTF. In nucleotides, the CDR3 is TGTGCCAGCAGTTACTCCGAGACAGCATCTGGGGCCAACGTCCTGACTTTC.

The chain recombines TRBV3-1 with TRBJ1-2; D not resolved. The CDR3 loop spans 13 amino acids. CDR1 and CDR2 from the germline V gene are LGHDT and YNNKEL (reference sequence). V was shortened by 0 bases and J by 9 bases, with 11 bases between the two germline ends. The CDR3 DNA follows: TGTGCCAGCAGCCAAGATCGTACACGATGCTACACCTTC. Amino acids: CASSQDRTRCYTF. Combining the CDR3 with reference TRBV3-1 and TRBJ1-2 gives the whole variable domain DTAVSQTPKYLVTQMGNDKSIKCEQNLGHDTMYWYKQDSKKFLKIMFSYNNKELIINETVPNRFSPKSPDKAHLNLHINSLELGDSAVYFCASSQDRTRCYTFGSGTRLTVV.

This clonotype was counted many times. The genes are TRBV6-6 and TRBJ1-5; 8 nucleotides align to TRBD1. The CDR3 consists of 12 residues. After removal of 7 bases from V and 12 bases from J, the junction contained 8 bases not matched to a gene. Germline V gives CDR1 MNHNY, CDR2 SVGAGI (reference sequence). Here the CDR3 reads CASTRQGQNQHF. CDR3 DNA: TGTGCCAGCACAAGACAGGGGCAGAACCAGCATTTT.

This clonotype was found many times. V and J are TRBV4-3 and TRBJ2-1; unclear D gene. Trimming pared 0 bases from V and 2 bases from J, leaving 8 bases between. The CDR3 runs 15 residues. From germline, CDR1 is LGHNA and CDR2 YSLEER. The CDR3 nucleotides read TGCGCCAGCAGCCAAGAGGACCTAACCTACAATGAGCAGTTCTTC. Translation gives CASSQEDLTYNEQFF.

About this clonotype itself: An end of the junction does not agree with germline; a read error may underlie this. The rearrangement joins TRBV7-9 to TRBJ1-1, with TRBD1 identical over 7 bases. The CDR3 is 12 residues long. Germline V lookup: CDR1 SEHNR, CDR2 FQNEAQ (reference sequence). The CDR3 DNA reads TGTGCCGGCAGCCAGGGGGGCACTGAAGCTTTCTTT. This sequence encodes CAGSQGGTEAFF. The full variable domain, in which reference TRBV7-9 and TRBJ1-1 provide the parts outside the CDR3, is DTGVSQNPRHKITKRGQNVTFRCDPISEHNRLYWYRQTLGQGPEFLTYFQNEAQLEKSRLLSDRFSAERPKGSFSTLEIQRTEQGDSAMYLCAGSQGGTEAFFGQGTRLTVV.

Worth noting for this clonotype: This may be a read error: a much more frequent sequence differs by one nucleotide. V and J are TRBV7-6 and TRBJ2-5, with 7 bases fitting TRBD2. Per the germline V gene, CDR1 is SGHVS and CDR2 is FNYEAQ. The CDR3 is 17 residues long. CDR3 amino acids: CASSLAPGTTIPEPQYF. CDR3 coding DNA: TGTGCCAGCAGCTTAGCTCCCGGGACTACCATCCCAGAGCCCCAGTACTTC.

With respect to this clonotype: A much larger clone differs from this one at a single base, so this may be a read error. This chain joins TRBV7-2 and TRBJ2-7; D not resolved. The germline CDR1 and CDR2 sequences are SGHTA and FQGNSA. The length of the CDR3 is 15 residues. The CDR3 DNA reads TGTGCCGGCAGCTTAGCTGACATTTCATCCTACGAGCAGTACTTC. Protein product: CAGSLADISSYEQYF.

The genes are TRBV7-2 and TRBJ1-2; D gene ambiguous. V lost 5 bases and J 8 bases, leaving 15 bases between the germline ends. Germline CDR1 reads SGHTA; CDR2 reads FQGNSA. This CDR3 spans 13 amino acids. CDR3 in amino acids: CASSPSEGGGYTF. CDR3 sequence (DNA): TGTGCCAGCAGCCCTTCGGAGGGAGGCGGCTACACCTTC. Supplemented by reference TRBV7-2 and TRBJ1-2, the full variable domain reads GAGVSQSPSNKVTEKGKDVELRCDPISGHTALYWYRQSLGQGLEFLIYFQGNSAPDKSGLPSDRFSAERTGGSVSTLTIQRTQQEDSAVYLCASSPSEGGGYTFGSGTRLTVV.

CDR3 nucleotides: TGCAGTGCTGGTTTTGGCGGGAGGGGGAATGAGCAGTATTTT. This sequence encodes CSAGFGGRGNEQYF. The chain joins TRBV20-1 to TRBJ2-3; 9 bases agree with TRBD2. The ends lost 5 bases at V and 11 bases at J; junction bases unmatched: 14. This CDR3 is 14 amino acids long. Germline V gene data show CDR1 as DFQATT and CDR2 as SNEGSKA (reference sequence).

This clonotype was detected only once. The DNA is left out, because the CDR3 cannot be placed on it with certainty; the CDR3 is given as TCRdb lists it. The chain combines TRBV2 with TRBJ2-2; the D call of TRBD1 is as the table states it, not checked on the DNA. Germline values: CDR1 SNHLY, CDR2 FYNNEI. The CDR3 contains 17 residues when both ends are counted. The CDR3 protein is CASKGELGVQYFGELFF.

Ten or more counts support this clonotype. The chain couples TRBV7-6 to TRBJ2-1; TRBD2 matches 14 bases. From germline, CDR1 is SGHVS and CDR2 FNYEAQ. Losses at the gene ends were 5 bases for V and 9 bases for J; bases not matched to a gene: 9. This CDR3 comprises 16 residues. CDR3 loop: CASSGRLAGGWSEQFF. The CDR3 nucleotides read TGTGCCAGCAGCGGGCGACTAGCGGGAGGGTGGTCTGAGCAGTTCTTC.